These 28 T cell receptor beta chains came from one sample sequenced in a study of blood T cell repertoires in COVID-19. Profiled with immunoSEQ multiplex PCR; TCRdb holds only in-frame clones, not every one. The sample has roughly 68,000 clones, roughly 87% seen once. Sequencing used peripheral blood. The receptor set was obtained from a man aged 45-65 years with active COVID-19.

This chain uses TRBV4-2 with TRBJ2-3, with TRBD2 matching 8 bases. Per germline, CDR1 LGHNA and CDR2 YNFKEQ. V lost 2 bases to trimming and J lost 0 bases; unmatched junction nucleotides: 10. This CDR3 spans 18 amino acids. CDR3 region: CASSQNGLASGSTDTQYF. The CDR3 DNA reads TGTGCCAGCAGCCAAAACGGACTAGCCTCCGGGAGCACAGATACGCAGTATTTT.

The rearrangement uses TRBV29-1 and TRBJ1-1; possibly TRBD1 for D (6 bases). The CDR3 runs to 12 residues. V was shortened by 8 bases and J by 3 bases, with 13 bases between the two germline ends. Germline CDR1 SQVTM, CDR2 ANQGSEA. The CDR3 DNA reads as TGCAGCTTTACAGGGTTCGACACTGAAGCTTTCTTT. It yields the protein CSFTGFDTEAFF.

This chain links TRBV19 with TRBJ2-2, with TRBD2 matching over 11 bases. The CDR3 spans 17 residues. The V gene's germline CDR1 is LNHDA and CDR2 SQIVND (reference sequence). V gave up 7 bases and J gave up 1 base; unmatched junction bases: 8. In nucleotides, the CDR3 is TGTGCCAGTAATTCGGATAGCGGGAGGGGGAACACCGGGGAGCTGTTTTTT. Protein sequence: CASNSDSGRGNTGELFF.

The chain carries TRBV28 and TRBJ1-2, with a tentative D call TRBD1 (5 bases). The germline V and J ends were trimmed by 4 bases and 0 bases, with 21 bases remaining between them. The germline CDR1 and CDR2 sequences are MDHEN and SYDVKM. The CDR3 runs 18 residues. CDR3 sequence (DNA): TGTGCCAGCAGTTCCTTCCGACTCCGGGACTTCTCTAACTATGGCTACACCTTC. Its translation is CASSSFRLRDFSNYGYTF.

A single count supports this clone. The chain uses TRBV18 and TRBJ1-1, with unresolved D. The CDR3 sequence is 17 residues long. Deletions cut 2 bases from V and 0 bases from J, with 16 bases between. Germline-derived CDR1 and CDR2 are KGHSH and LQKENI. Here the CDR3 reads CASSPGSGSAMNTEAFF. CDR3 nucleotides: TGTGCCAGCTCACCAGGGAGCGGCAGCGCTATGAACACTGAAGCTTTCTTT.

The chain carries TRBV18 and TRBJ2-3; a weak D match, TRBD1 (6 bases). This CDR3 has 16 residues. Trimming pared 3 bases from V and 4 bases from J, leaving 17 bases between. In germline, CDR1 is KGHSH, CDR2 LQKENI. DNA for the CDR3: TGTGCCAGCTCACCCTCCCGTCGGCAGGGGTCAGATACGCAGTATTTT. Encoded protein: CASSPSRRQGSDTQYF.

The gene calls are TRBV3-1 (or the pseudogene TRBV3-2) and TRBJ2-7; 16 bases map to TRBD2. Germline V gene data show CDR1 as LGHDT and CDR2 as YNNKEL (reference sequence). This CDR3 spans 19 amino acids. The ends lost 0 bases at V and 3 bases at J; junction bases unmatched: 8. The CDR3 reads CASSQDLGTSGGAHYEQYF. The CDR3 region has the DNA TGTGCCAGCAGCCAAGATCTGGGGACTAGCGGGGGGGCTCACTACGAGCAGTACTTC.

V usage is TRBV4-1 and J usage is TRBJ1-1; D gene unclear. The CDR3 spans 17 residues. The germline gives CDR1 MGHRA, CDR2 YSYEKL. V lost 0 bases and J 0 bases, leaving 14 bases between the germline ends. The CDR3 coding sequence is TGCGCCAGCAGCCAAGACGTGAGGCCCACCATGAACACTGAAGCTTTCTTT. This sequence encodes CASSQDVRPTMNTEAFF.

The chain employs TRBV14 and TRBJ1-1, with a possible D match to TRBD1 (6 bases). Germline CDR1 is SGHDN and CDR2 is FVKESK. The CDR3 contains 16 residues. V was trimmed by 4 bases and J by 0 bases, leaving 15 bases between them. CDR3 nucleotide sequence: TGTGCCAGCAGCCTGCTCACGGGACACCTGAACACTGAAGCTTTCTTT. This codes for CASSLLTGHLNTEAFF.

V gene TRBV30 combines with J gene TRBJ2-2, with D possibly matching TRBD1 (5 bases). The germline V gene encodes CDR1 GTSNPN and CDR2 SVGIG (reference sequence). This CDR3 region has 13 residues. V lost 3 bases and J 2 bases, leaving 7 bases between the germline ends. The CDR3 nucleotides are TGTGCCTGGAGAGGGGCTAACACCGGGGAGCTGTTTTTT. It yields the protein CAWRGANTGELFF.

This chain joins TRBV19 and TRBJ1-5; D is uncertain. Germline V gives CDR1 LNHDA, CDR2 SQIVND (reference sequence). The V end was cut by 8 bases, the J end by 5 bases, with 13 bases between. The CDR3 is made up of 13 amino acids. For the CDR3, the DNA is TGTGCCAGTGCGGCGGGGAGCGATCAGCCCCAGCATTTT. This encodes CASAAGSDQPQHF.

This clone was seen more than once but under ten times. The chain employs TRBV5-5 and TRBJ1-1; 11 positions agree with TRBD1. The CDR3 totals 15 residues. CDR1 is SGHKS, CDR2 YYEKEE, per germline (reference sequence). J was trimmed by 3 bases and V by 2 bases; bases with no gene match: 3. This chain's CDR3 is CASSFSDRGHTEAFF. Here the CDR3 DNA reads TGTGCCAGCAGCTTTTCGGACAGGGGGCACACTGAAGCTTTCTTT.

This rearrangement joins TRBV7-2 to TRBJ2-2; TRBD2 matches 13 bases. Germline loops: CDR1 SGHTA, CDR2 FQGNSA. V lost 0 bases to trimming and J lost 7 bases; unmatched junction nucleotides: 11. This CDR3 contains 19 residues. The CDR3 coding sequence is TGTGCCAGCAGCTTAGCGAGCGGACTAGCGGGAGTCGTCGGCGGGGAGCTGTTTTTT. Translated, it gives CASSLASGLAGVVGGELFF.

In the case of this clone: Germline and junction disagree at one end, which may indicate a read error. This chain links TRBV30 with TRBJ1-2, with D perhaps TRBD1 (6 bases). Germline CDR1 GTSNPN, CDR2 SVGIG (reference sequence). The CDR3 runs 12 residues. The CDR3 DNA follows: TGTGCCTGGAGTGTGGCCGGGGCCCAGGGGATTTTC. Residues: CAWSVAGAQGIF. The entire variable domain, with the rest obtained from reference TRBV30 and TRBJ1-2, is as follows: SQTIHQWPATLVQPVGSPLSLECTVEGTSNPNLYWYRQAAGRGLQLLFYSVGIGQISSEVPQNLSASRPQDRQFILSSKKLLLSDSGFYLCAWSVAGAQGIFGSGTRLTVV.

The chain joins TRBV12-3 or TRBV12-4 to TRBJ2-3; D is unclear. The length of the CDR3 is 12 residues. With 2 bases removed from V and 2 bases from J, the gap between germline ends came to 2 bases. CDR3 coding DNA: TGTGCCAGCAGTTTATACACAGATACGCAGTATTTT. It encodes CASSLYTDTQYF.

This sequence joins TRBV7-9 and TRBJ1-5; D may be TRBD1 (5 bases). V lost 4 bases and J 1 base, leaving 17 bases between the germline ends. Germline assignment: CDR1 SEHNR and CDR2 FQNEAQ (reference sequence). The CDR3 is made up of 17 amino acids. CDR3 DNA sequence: TGTGCCAGCAGCTCAACCCGACAGTCCGGGAGCAATCAGCCCCAGCATTTT. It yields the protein CASSSTRQSGSNQPQHF.

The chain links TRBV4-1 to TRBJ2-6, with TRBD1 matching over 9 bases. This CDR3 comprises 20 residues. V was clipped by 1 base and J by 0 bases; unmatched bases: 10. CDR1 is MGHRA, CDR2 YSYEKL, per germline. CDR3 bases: TGCGCCAGCAGCCAAGGACACCGGGACAGGGAATTCTCTGGGGCCAACGTCCTGACTTTC. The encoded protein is CASSQGHRDREFSGANVLTF.

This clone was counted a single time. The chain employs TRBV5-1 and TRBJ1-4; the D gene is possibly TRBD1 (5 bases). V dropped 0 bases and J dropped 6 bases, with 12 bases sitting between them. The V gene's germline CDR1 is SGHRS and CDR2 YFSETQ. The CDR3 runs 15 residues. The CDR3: CASSLGGIGDEKLFF. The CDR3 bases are TGCGCCAGCAGCTTGGGGGGCATAGGGGATGAAAAACTGTTTTTT.

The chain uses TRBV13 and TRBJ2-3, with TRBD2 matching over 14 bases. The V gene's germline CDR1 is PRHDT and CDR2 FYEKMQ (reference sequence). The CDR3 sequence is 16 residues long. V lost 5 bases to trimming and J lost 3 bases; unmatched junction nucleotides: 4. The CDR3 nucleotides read TGTGCCAGCAGCCCAAGGACTAGCGGGAGGACAGATACGCAGTATTTT. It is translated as CASSPRTSGRTDTQYF.

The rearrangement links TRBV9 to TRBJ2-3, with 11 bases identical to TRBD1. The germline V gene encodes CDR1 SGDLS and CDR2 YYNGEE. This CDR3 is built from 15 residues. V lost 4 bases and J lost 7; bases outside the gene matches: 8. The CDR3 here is CASSSPDRGQHTQYF. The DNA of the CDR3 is TGTGCCAGCAGCTCCCCGGACAGGGGGCAACATACGCAGTATTTT. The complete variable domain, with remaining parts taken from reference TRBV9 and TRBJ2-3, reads DSGVTQTPKHLITATGQRVTLRCSPRSGDLSVYWYQQSLDQGLQFLIQYYNGEERAKGNILERFSAQQFPDLHSELNLSSLELGDSALYFCASSSPDRGQHTQYFGPGTRLTVL.

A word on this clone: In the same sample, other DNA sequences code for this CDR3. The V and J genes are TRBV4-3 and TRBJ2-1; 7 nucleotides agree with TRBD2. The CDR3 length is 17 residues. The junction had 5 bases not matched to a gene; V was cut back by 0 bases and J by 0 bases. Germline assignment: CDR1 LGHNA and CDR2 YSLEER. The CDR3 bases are TGCGCCAGCAGCCAAGAGGGAGCGGGATTCTCCTACAATGAGCAGTTCTTC. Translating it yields CASSQEGAGFSYNEQFF.

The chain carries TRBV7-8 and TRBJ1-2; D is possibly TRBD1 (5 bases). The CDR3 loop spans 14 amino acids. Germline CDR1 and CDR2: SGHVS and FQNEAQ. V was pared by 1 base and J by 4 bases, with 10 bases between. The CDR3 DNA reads TGTGCCAGCAGCTTAGGGGGGGAAGGCTATGGCTACACCTTC. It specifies CASSLGGEGYGYTF.

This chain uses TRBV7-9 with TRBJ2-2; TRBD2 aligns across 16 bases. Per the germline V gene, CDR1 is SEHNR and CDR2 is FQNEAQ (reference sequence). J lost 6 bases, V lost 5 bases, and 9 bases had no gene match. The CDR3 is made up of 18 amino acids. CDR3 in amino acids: CASSLPGLAGGPSGELFF. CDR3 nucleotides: TGTGCCAGCAGCCTCCCGGGACTAGCGGGAGGGCCCTCCGGGGAGCTGTTTTTT.

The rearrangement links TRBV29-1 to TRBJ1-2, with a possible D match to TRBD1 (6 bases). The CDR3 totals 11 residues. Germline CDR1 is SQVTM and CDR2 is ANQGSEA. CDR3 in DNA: TGCAGGATAGGGGGGGCGAATGGCTACACCTTC. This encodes CRIGGANGYTF.

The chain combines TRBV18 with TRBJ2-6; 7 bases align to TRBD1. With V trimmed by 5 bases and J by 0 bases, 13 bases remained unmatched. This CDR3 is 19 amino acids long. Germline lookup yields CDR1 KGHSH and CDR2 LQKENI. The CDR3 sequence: CASSETGTALFSGANVLTF. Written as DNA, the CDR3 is TGTGCCAGCTCAGAGACCGGGACAGCACTCTTCTCTGGGGCCAACGTCCTGACTTTC.

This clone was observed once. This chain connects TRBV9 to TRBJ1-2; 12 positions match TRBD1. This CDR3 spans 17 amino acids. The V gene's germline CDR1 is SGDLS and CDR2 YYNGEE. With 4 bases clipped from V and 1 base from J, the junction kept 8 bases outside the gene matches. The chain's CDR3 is CASSLGTGGRFNYGYTF. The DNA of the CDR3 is TGTGCCAGCAGCCTAGGGACAGGGGGCCGTTTTAACTATGGCTACACCTTC.

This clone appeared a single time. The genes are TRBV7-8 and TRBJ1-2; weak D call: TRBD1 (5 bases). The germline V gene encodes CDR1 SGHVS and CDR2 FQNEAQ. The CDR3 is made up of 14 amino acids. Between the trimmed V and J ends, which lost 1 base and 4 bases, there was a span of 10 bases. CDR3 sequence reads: CASSLGRVGYGYTF. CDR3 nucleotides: TGTGCCAGCAGCTTAGGCAGGGTGGGCTATGGCTACACCTTC.

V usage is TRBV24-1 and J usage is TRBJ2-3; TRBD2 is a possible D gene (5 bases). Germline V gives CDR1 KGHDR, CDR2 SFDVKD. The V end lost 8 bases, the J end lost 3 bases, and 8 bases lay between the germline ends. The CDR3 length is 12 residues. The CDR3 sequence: CATIGETDTQYF. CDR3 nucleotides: TGTGCCACCATTGGGGAGACAGATACGCAGTATTTT.